A selection of T cell receptor beta chains follows, all from one sample in a study of blood T cell repertoires in COVID-19. The method was immunoSEQ multiplex PCR; TCRdb's version includes in-frame clones alone and lacks a portion of them. Here the sample spans 250,000 to 300,000 clones, less than 85% being singletons. The specimen sequenced was peripheral blood. These receptor sequences come from a man in his sixties who had recovered from COVID-19. Both conserved end residues are part of each CDR3. A D gene is named only where the DNA matches it firmly. Only some rows state a clone size, as once, few, many or a class for expanded clones.

clone_size: NA
d_call: NA
v_call: TRBV12-3/TRBV12-4
j_call: TRBJ1-5
cdr3_aa: CASSFGVPQPQHF
cdr3_nt: TGTGCCAGCAGTTTCGGGGTGCCTCAGCCCCAGCATTTT

clone_size: NA
d_call: TRBD2
v_call: TRBV24-1
j_call: TRBJ2-5
cdr3_aa: CATSDSGGQETQYF
cdr3_nt: TGTGCCACCAGTGATTCGGGAGGCCAAGAGACCCAGTACTTC

clone_size: NA
d_call: TRBD2
v_call: TRBV3-1/TRBV3-2
j_call: TRBJ2-5
cdr3_aa: CASSQGGLAGGRQETQYF
cdr3_nt: TGTGCCAGCAGCCAGGGTGGACTAGCGGGAGGAAGGCAAGAGACCCAGTACTTC

clone_size: NA
d_call: TRBD1
v_call: TRBV3-1/TRBV3-2
j_call: TRBJ2-1
cdr3_aa: CASSSGGGASYNEQFF
cdr3_nt: TGTGCCAGCAGTTCAGGGGGCGGCGCCTCCTACAATGAGCAGTTCTTC

clone_size: NA
d_call: NA
v_call: TRBV19
j_call: TRBJ2-2
cdr3_aa: CASSGQGFNTGELFF
cdr3_nt: TGTGCCAGTAGTGGGCAGGGCTTCAACACCGGGGAGCTGTTTTTT

clone_size: NA
d_call: TRBD1
v_call: TRBV3-1/TRBV3-2
j_call: TRBJ1-6
cdr3_aa: CASSQEGQGSHSPLHF
cdr3_nt: TGTGCCAGCAGCCAAGAAGGACAGGGATCTCATTCACCCCTCCACTTT

clone_size: once
d_call: TRBD2
v_call: TRBV18
j_call: TRBJ2-5
cdr3_aa: CASSPPGLAGGQETQYF
cdr3_nt: TGTGCCAGCTCACCCCCGGGACTAGCGGGAGGCCAAGAGACCCAGTACTTC

clone_size: NA
d_call: TRBD1
v_call: TRBV3-1/TRBV3-2
j_call: TRBJ2-3
cdr3_aa: CASSTKTGGGGYTQYF
cdr3_nt: TGTGCCAGCAGCACTAAGACAGGGGGGGGTGGATATACGCAGTATTTT

clone_size: NA
d_call: NA
v_call: TRBV4-1
j_call: TRBJ1-3
cdr3_aa: CASSQAGGTGRGNTIYF
cdr3_nt: TGCGCCAGCAGCCAAGCTGGAGGGACGGGGCGCGGAAACACCATATATTTT

clone_size: few
d_call: NA
v_call: TRBV5-7
j_call: TRBJ2-5
cdr3_aa: CASSLYLGGQETQYF
cdr3_nt: TGTGCCAGCAGCTTGTACTTAGGGGGCCAAGAGACCCAGTACTTC

clone_size: NA
d_call: NA
v_call: TRBV11-2
j_call: TRBJ2-1
cdr3_aa: CASSLDVSSYNEQFF
cdr3_nt: TGTGCCAGCAGCTTAGACGTGAGCTCCTACAATGAGCAGTTCTTC

clone_size: NA
d_call: NA
v_call: TRBV7-9
j_call: TRBJ2-2
cdr3_aa: CASSLLSSRTGELFF
cdr3_nt: TGTGCCAGCAGCTTATTAAGCTCTAGGACCGGGGAGCTGTTTTTT

clone_size: few
d_call: NA
v_call: TRBV19
j_call: TRBJ2-3
cdr3_aa: CASRQSTDTQYF
cdr3_nt: TGTGCCAGTCGACAGAGCACAGATACGCAGTATTTT

clone_size: NA
d_call: TRBD1
v_call: TRBV7-9
j_call: TRBJ1-2
cdr3_aa: CASSPMDRGPSYTF
cdr3_nt: TGTGCCAGCAGCCCAATGGACAGGGGGCCGAGCTACACCTTC

clone_size: few
d_call: NA
v_call: TRBV24-1
j_call: TRBJ1-1
cdr3_aa: CATSEGTTSNTEAFF
cdr3_nt: TGTGCCACCAGTGAGGGCACCACCTCGAACACTGAAGCTTTCTTT

clone_size: NA
d_call: NA
v_call: TRBV12-3/TRBV12-4
j_call: TRBJ2-2
cdr3_aa: CASRYRNTGELFF
cdr3_nt: TGTGCCAGCCGGTACCGAAACACCGGGGAGCTGTTTTTT

clone_size: NA
d_call: NA
v_call: TRBV15
j_call: TRBJ2-3
cdr3_aa: CATSRVGQSTQYF
cdr3_nt: TGTGCCACCAGCAGAGTCGGACAGAGCACGCAGTATTTT

clone_size: NA
d_call: NA
v_call: TRBV28
j_call: TRBJ2-7
cdr3_aa: CASSPSAYEQYF
cdr3_nt: TGTGCCAGCAGTCCCTCTGCCTACGAGCAGTACTTC

clone_size: NA
d_call: NA
v_call: TRBV15
j_call: TRBJ1-3
cdr3_aa: CATNRGALDGRSGNTIYF
cdr3_nt: TGTGCCACCAACCGCGGGGCTTTGGACGGCCGCTCTGGAAACACCATATATTTT

clone_size: NA
d_call: NA
v_call: TRBV3-1/TRBV3-2
j_call: TRBJ2-2
cdr3_aa: CASSQDLGGNTGELFF
cdr3_nt: TGTGCCAGCAGCCAAGATCTTGGCGGGAACACCGGGGAGCTGTTTTTT

clone_size: NA
d_call: NA
v_call: TRBV6-1
j_call: TRBJ2-3
cdr3_aa: CASSEGLPSTDTQYF
cdr3_nt: TGTGCCAGCAGTGAGGGACTCCCAAGCACAGATACGCAGTATTTT

clone_size: few
d_call: TRBD1
v_call: TRBV5-4
j_call: TRBJ2-7
cdr3_aa: CASNQGASYEQYF
cdr3_nt: TGTGCCAGCAATCAGGGGGCCTCCTACGAGCAGTACTTC

clone_size: NA
d_call: TRBD1
v_call: TRBV2
j_call: TRBJ1-6
cdr3_aa: CASSPTSTGTFSYNSPLHF
cdr3_nt: TGTGCCAGCAGTCCCACCTCGACAGGGACATTCTCCTATAATTCACCCCTCCACTTT

clone_size: NA
d_call: TRBD1
v_call: TRBV27
j_call: TRBJ2-7
cdr3_aa: CASRAGTGGGEQYF
cdr3_nt: TGTGCCAGCAGGGCCGGGACAGGGGGCGGCGAGCAGTACTTC

clone_size: NA
d_call: TRBD1
v_call: TRBV24-1
j_call: TRBJ2-2
cdr3_aa: CATSDSRQGWTGELFF
cdr3_nt: TGTGCCACCAGTGACTCGAGACAGGGGTGGACCGGGGAGCTGTTTTTT

clone_size: NA
d_call: NA
v_call: TRBV5-4
j_call: TRBJ2-2
cdr3_aa: CASSLGRTNTGELFF
cdr3_nt: TGTGCCAGCAGCTTGGGGAGGACGAACACCGGGGAGCTGTTTTTT

clone_size: NA
d_call: TRBD1
v_call: TRBV28
j_call: TRBJ1-2
cdr3_aa: CASSPRTGVKYGYTF
cdr3_nt: TGTGCCAGCAGTCCTCGGACAGGGGTGAAGTATGGCTACACCTTC

clone_size: once
d_call: NA
v_call: TRBV19
j_call: TRBJ1-6
cdr3_aa: CASKRTLYSPLHF
cdr3_nt: TGTGCCAGTAAAAGGACACTCTATTCACCCCTCCACTTT

clone_size: few
d_call: NA
v_call: TRBV5-4
j_call: TRBJ2-2
cdr3_aa: CASSQAHTGELFF
cdr3_nt: TGTGCCAGCAGCCAAGCTCACACCGGGGAGCTGTTTTTT

clone_size: NA
d_call: NA
v_call: TRBV9
j_call: TRBJ2-3
cdr3_aa: CASSVEQGSTDTQYF
cdr3_nt: TGTGCCAGCAGCGTTGAACAGGGTAGCACAGATACGCAGTATTTT

clone_size: NA
d_call: TRBD2
v_call: TRBV7-9
j_call: TRBJ2-1
cdr3_aa: CASSLGGTSGRVNEQFF
cdr3_nt: TGTGCCAGCAGCTTAGGTGGGACTAGCGGGAGGGTGAATGAGCAGTTCTTC

clone_size: NA
d_call: TRBD2
v_call: TRBV5-5
j_call: TRBJ2-1
cdr3_aa: CASSQLAGEKNEQFF
cdr3_nt: TGTGCCAGCAGCCAACTAGCGGGAGAGAAGAATGAGCAGTTCTTC

clone_size: NA
d_call: TRBD2
v_call: TRBV5-1
j_call: TRBJ2-3
cdr3_aa: CASSRTGTSVADTQYF
cdr3_nt: TGCGCCAGCAGCCGAACCGGGACTAGCGTGGCAGATACGCAGTATTTT

clone_size: NA
d_call: TRBD1
v_call: TRBV7-9
j_call: TRBJ2-7
cdr3_aa: CASSNPGQGYEQYF
cdr3_nt: TGTGCCAGCAGCAACCCGGGACAGGGCTACGAGCAGTACTTC

clone_size: NA
d_call: TRBD1
v_call: TRBV2
j_call: TRBJ1-2
cdr3_aa: CASSRDSGANYGYTF
cdr3_nt: TGTGCCAGCAGCAGGGACAGTGGAGCTAACTATGGCTACACCTTC

clone_size: few
d_call: NA
v_call: TRBV2
j_call: TRBJ2-7
cdr3_aa: CASSDYVSGEQYF
cdr3_nt: TGTGCCAGCAGCGACTACGTCTCGGGCGAGCAGTACTTC

clone_size: NA
d_call: TRBD2
v_call: TRBV4-1
j_call: TRBJ2-7
cdr3_aa: CASSQTSGASYEQYF
cdr3_nt: TGCGCCAGCAGCCAAACTAGCGGGGCCTCCTACGAGCAGTACTTC

clone_size: NA
d_call: TRBD1
v_call: TRBV9
j_call: TRBJ2-1
cdr3_aa: CASSVGGTGSYNEQFF
cdr3_nt: TGTGCCAGCAGCGTAGGAGGGACAGGGTCATACAATGAGCAGTTCTTC

clone_size: NA
d_call: TRBD2
v_call: TRBV3-1/TRBV3-2
j_call: TRBJ2-7
cdr3_aa: CASSTETSGSYEQYF
cdr3_nt: TGTGCCAGCTCAACGGAAACTAGCGGGAGTTACGAGCAGTACTTC

clone_size: NA
d_call: TRBD2
v_call: TRBV5-5
j_call: TRBJ2-5
cdr3_aa: CASSFRLAGSETQYF
cdr3_nt: TGTGCCAGCAGCTTTAGACTAGCGGGGTCGGAGACCCAGTACTTC

clone_size: NA
d_call: TRBD1
v_call: TRBV13
j_call: TRBJ2-3
cdr3_aa: CASSLRGDRGVDTQYF
cdr3_nt: TGTGCCAGCAGCTTACGGGGGGACAGGGGTGTAGATACGCAGTATTTT

clone_size: many
d_call: TRBD2
v_call: TRBV6-4
j_call: TRBJ2-2
cdr3_aa: CASSESGGDTGELFF
cdr3_nt: TGTGCCAGCAGTGAGAGCGGGGGGGACACCGGGGAGCTGTTTTTT

clone_size: NA
d_call: TRBD1
v_call: TRBV6-5
j_call: TRBJ2-5
cdr3_aa: CASSRQGEGETQYF
cdr3_nt: TGTGCCAGCAGTCGACAGGGCGAGGGAGAGACCCAGTACTTC

clone_size: once
d_call: NA
v_call: TRBV9
j_call: TRBJ2-1
cdr3_aa: CASSPPPNSPPYEQFF
cdr3_nt: TGTGCCAGCAGCCCTCCGCCGAACTCCCCTCCATATGAGCAGTTCTTC

clone_size: NA
d_call: NA
v_call: TRBV27
j_call: TRBJ2-5
cdr3_aa: CARRTPQETQYF
cdr3_nt: TGTGCCAGACGGACTCCGCAAGAGACCCAGTACTTC